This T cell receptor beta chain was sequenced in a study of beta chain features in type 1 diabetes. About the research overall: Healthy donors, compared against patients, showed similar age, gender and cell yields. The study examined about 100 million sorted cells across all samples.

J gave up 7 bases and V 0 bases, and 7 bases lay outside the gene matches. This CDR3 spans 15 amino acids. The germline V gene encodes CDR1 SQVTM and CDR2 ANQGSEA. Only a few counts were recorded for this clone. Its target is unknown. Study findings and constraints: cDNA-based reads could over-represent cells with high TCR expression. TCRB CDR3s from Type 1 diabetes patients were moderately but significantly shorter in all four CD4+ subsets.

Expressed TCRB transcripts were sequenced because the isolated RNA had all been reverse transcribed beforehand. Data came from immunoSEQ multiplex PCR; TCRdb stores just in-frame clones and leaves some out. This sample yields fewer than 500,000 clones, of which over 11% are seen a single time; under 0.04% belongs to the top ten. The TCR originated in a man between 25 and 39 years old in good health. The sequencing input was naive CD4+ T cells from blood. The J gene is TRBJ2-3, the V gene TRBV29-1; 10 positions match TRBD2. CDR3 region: CSVEDPSGSWYTQYF. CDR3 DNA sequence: TGCAGCGTTGAAGATCCTAGCGGGAGTTGGTATACGCAGTATTTT.